Following are 14 T cell receptor beta chains from one sample sequenced in a study of control samples from healthy donors and cancer patients. Profiled with immunoSEQ multiplex PCR; TCRdb holds only in-frame clones, not every one. The table has under 65,000 clones, just over 90% seen once; the top ten hold around 1.3%. Sequenced sample: PBMCs. All receptors derive from a woman between 50 and 59 years old with colorectal cancer.

The chain uses TRBV9 and TRBJ2-2; the D gene is possibly TRBD2 (5 bases). Germline loops: CDR1 SGDLS, CDR2 YYNGEE. The CDR3 covers 15 residues. Trimming took 3 bases from V and 3 from J, leaving 12 bases between them. CDR3 protein: CASSAGLVDTGELFF. The CDR3, as DNA: TGTGCCAGCAGCGCGGGGTTGGTCGACACCGGGGAGCTGTTTTTT.

The chain recombines TRBV19 with TRBJ2-1, with a possible D match to TRBD2 (6 bases). Germline CDR1 and CDR2: LNHDA and SQIVND (reference sequence). Trimming removed 5 bases at V and 3 bases at J, with 20 bases between. The CDR3 spans 17 residues. The CDR3 sequence is CASSGGGGKAGYNEQFF. In DNA form, the CDR3 reads TGTGCCAGTAGTGGGGGAGGAGGAAAAGCGGGCTACAATGAGCAGTTCTTC.

The chain is built from TRBV9 and TRBJ1-3; D is perhaps TRBD1 (5 bases). CDR3 length equals 13 residues. Germline CDR1 and CDR2: SGDLS and YYNGEE. Deletions cut 3 bases from V and 4 bases from J, with 8 bases between. DNA of the CDR3: TGTGCCAGCAGCGGGGGCGGAGGAAACACCATATATTTT. As protein: CASSGGGGNTIYF.

V usage is TRBV11-2 and J usage is TRBJ1-6; TRBD1 agrees at 7 bases. CDR1 is SGHAT and CDR2 is FQNNGV in the germline V gene. The J segment lost 9 bases and the V segment lost 11 bases, leaving 10 bases of the junction unmatched. This CDR3 has 13 residues. CDR3 loop: CASGQDGSSPLHF. The CDR3 nucleotides read TGTGCCTCCGGACAGGACGGAAGTTCACCCCTCCACTTT.

This clone was counted a single time. The rearrangement links TRBV13 to TRBJ2-1; D remains ambiguous. CDR3 length: 14 amino acids. The V end was cut by 1 base, the J end by 7 bases, with 11 bases between. Germline loops: CDR1 PRHDT, CDR2 FYEKMQ (reference sequence). CDR3 sequence: CASSLVASWNEQFF. For the CDR3, the DNA is TGTGCCAGCAGCTTAGTGGCTAGTTGGAATGAGCAGTTCTTC.

The chain is built from TRBV19 and TRBJ2-5; 7 nucleotides line up with TRBD2. Losses at the gene ends were 3 bases for V and 5 bases for J; bases not matched to a gene: 3. CDR3 length: 13 amino acids. Germline-derived CDR1 and CDR2 are LNHDA and SQIVND (reference sequence). CDR3 bases: TGTGCCAGTAGTATGACTAGCCCCGAGACCCAGTACTTC. It specifies CASSMTSPETQYF.

In this sample, this clone turned up once. The chain joins TRBV5-6 to TRBJ1-1; D is undetermined. Germline V gives CDR1 SGHDT, CDR2 YYEEEE. V was pared by 6 bases and J by 1 base, with 13 bases between. This CDR3 has 14 residues. CDR3 residues: CASISGKGNTEAFF. The CDR3 DNA is TGTGCCAGCATATCGGGGAAAGGGAACACTGAAGCTTTCTTT. The full variable domain, in which reference TRBV5-6 and TRBJ1-1 provide the parts outside the CDR3, is DAGVTQSPTHLIKTRGQQVTLRCSPKSGHDTVSWYQQALGQGPQFIFQYYEEEERQRGNFPDRFSGHQFPNYSSELNVNALLLGDSALYLCASISGKGNTEAFFGQGTRLTVV.

In its sample, this clone was seen once. The chain combines TRBV7-6 with TRBJ2-3; possibly TRBD2 for D (6 bases). The length of the CDR3 is 14 residues. V shed 5 bases and J shed 4 bases, with 13 bases lying between them. The germline gives CDR1 SGHVS, CDR2 FNYEAQ. This chain's CDR3 is CASSLRLVADTQYF. In DNA, the CDR3 is TGTGCCAGCAGCCTAAGACTAGTTGCAGATACGCAGTATTTT.

The chain recombines TRBV6-5 with TRBJ2-7; TRBD2 matches 10 bases. CDR1 is MNHEY, CDR2 SVGAGI, per germline. J lost 9 bases, V lost 7 bases, and 15 bases had no gene match. This CDR3 is built from 15 residues. The CDR3 DNA follows: TGTGCCAGCACAGATGAGCTAGCGGGGGAATTAGGGCAGTACTTC. It specifies CASTDELAGELGQYF.

Regarding this clone: Other DNA sequences in the sample encode the same CDR3. The genes are TRBV2 and TRBJ2-7; D not resolved. Germline values: CDR1 SNHLY, CDR2 FYNNEI. V was shortened by 1 base and J by 4 bases, with 5 bases between the two germline ends. The CDR3 is 12 residues long. The CDR3 region is CASSEGGYEQYF. DNA for the CDR3: TGTGCCAGCAGTGAAGGGGGATACGAGCAGTACTTC.

The rearrangement joins TRBV7-9 to TRBJ1-2; TRBD1 matches 7 bases. Germline lookup yields CDR1 SEHNR and CDR2 FQNEAQ (reference sequence). Trimming cost V 0 bases and J 4 bases; bases outside gene matches: 5. The CDR3 extends over 15 amino acids. Written as DNA, the CDR3 is TGTGCCAGCAGCTTAGCCGGGACAGAGCTCTATGGCTACACCTTC. Protein: CASSLAGTELYGYTF.

The V and J genes are TRBV5-1 and TRBJ2-5; D remains ambiguous. CDR1 SGHRS and CDR2 YFSETQ come from the germline V gene. V was shortened by 6 bases and J by 1 base, with 10 bases between the two germline ends. There are 13 residues in the CDR3. CDR3: CASTYFGQETQYF. In DNA form, the CDR3 reads TGCGCCAGCACCTATTTTGGCCAAGAGACCCAGTACTTC.

The chain has TRBV19 and TRBJ2-5; possibly TRBD1 for D (6 bases). This CDR3 has 13 amino acids. Per the germline V gene, CDR1 is LNHDA and CDR2 is SQIVND (reference sequence). Between the trimmed V and J ends, which lost 7 bases and 2 bases, there was a span of 11 bases. The CDR3 DNA sequence: TGTGCCAGTAATGTGAGGGGGCAAGAGACCCAGTACTTC. As protein: CASNVRGQETQYF.

The chain couples TRBV30 to TRBJ1-2, with a possible D match to TRBD1 (5 bases). This CDR3 spans 14 amino acids. The germline gives CDR1 GTSNPN, CDR2 SVGIG (reference sequence). V was cut by 1 base and J by 11 bases, with 20 bases left in between. In DNA, the CDR3 is TGTGCCTGGAGTGGGACATTGGTCCGGGAGCTTTACACCTTC. Amino acid sequence: CAWSGTLVRELYTF.